This TCR beta chain is from a study of T cell responses to AZD1222 COVID-19 vaccine (dated by TCRdb to 2020 to 2022). Describing the broader study: AZD1222 recipients whose second dose came at about 4 weeks and those whose second dose came at about 12 weeks were combined into one group, since spike-specific TCR depth and breadth did not differ between the two schedules. A total of approximately 250 trial participants underwent TCR sequencing, of whom about 200 had received two doses of AZD1222 and some 25 had received two doses of the MenACWY control vaccine. Enrollment into the trials was organized by age into subgroups of 18-55, 56-69 and 70-plus years, and those subgroups contained approximately 150, 30 and 60 TCR-sequenced participants, respectively. Results and caveats for the whole study, not just this receptor: Nearly half of unique spike-specific TCRs reportedly recognized epitopes outside regions mutated in the B.1.351 and B.1.1.7 variants. Participants were mostly white British and included more females than males, and it was suggested by the authors that clonal diversity may have been underestimated. The 56-69-year group was small, and its depth increase did not reach significance, likely because of low power. CD4 TCRs associated with the vaccine covered the entire spike protein, and the dominant responses were in regions 160-218 and 743-854. Because no day 14 peak-response samples were available, the repertoires could be characterized only after the peak T cell response. Conclusions about previously exposed vaccinees are limited because only six or seven AZD1222 recipients were SARS-CoV-2 seropositive at baseline. After two AZD1222 doses, spike-specific TCR breadth and depth were significantly higher than at day 0 and than in MenACWY recipients.

Sequences MDHEN (CDR1) and SYDVKM (CDR2) are obtained from the germline V gene. Unmatched junction bases come to 4, with V trimmed by 7 bases and J by 5 bases. From the cysteine up to the phenylalanine, the CDR3 has a length of 14 residues. The kept DNA is CDR3 alone, 42 bases in frame from the first base. In regard to this clone: This clone's antigen is unknown. Within one base of it there is no much larger clone, and no base qualities were kept.

The CDR3 regions of human TCRbeta chains were subjected to immunosequencing. Under the source paper's analysis protocol: TCRs in the repertoires were compared against a reference library of SARS-CoV-2-specific TCRs that had been generated with the MIRA antigen-specificity platform. Breadth was defined as the fraction of unique TCRs that were SARS-CoV-2-associated. Depth was defined as the fraction of total T cells that were SARS-CoV-2-associated. Using the MIRA data, each spike-specific TCR was assigned both to the spike region to which the TCR was reactive and to a CD4 or CD8 class. Log10-transformed breadth and depth values were compared by one-way ANOVA with Sidak's multiple comparisons tests. TCRdb took over this immuneACCESS table, retaining in-frame rearrangements with V and J assigned. Such tables are incomplete; in checked studies, under half of the missing clones stem from an unresolved V gene, and the remainder is unexplained. Clonal size and the V and J genes are those of that table, whereas D and trimming came from the DNA. The sample table holds some 150,000 clones, of which just over 90% were seen once. The ten top clones hold 1.5% to 2% of the sample.

The time point label, read with the paper, signifies: baseline before first vaccination. Vaccinee samples came from UK trials COV001 and COV002, including a single-blind randomized controlled phase 2/3 trial of AZD1222 (ChAdOx1 nCoV-19) in healthy adults. For TCRbeta chain sequencing, PBMC samples were collected from trial participants at day 0 and at day 28 after the second dose. Recombination linked TRBV28 to TRBJ1-6; TRBD1 agrees with 8 junctional bases. The input for sequencing was peripheral blood, taken on day 0 of AZD1222 vaccination. The receptor's source is an adult in good health. The CDR3 protein: CASTLTGDNSPLHF. Here is the DNA: TGTGCCAGCACCTTGACAGGGGATAATTCACCCCTCCACTTT.